The 26 T cell receptor beta chains listed next were all sequenced from one sample in a study of beta chain features in type 1 diabetes (dated by TCRdb to between 2018 and 2020). Paper-wide results and their limitations: Type 1 diabetes patients showed a moderate but significant shortening of TCRB CDR3 length in all four CD4+ subsets.

No antigen has been identified for these receptors. The library came from the immunoSEQ multiplex PCR assay. All of the isolated RNA was reverse transcribed with the High Capacity cDNA Reverse Transcription Kit, so expressed TCRB transcripts were sequenced. Sourced from immuneACCESS, this table was stored by TCRdb with only in-frame sequences that have V and J called. A share of the clones is absent; for the studies checked, an unresolved V gene accounts for under half, and the remainder has no known explanation. This sample lists around 180,000 clones; 7.8% were detected once. Together, the top ten hold about 0.9% of the sample. The specimen was central memory CD4+ T cells from blood. These receptors came from a middle-aged woman with type 1 diabetes.

The chain carries TRBV29-1 and TRBJ2-1; 11 nucleotides match TRBD1. The CDR3 is 14 amino acids. V was pared by 6 bases and J by 8 bases, with 9 bases of the junction left unmatched. Germline V gives CDR1 SQVTM, CDR2 ANQGSEA. CDR3 coding DNA: TGCAGCGTCGCCGGACAGGGGGCTGGTGATGAGCAGTTCTTC. This codes for CSVAGQGAGDEQFF.

The chain links TRBV30 to TRBJ2-6, with D possibly matching TRBD1 (6 bases). Trimming removed 2 bases at V and 0 bases at J, with 17 bases between. Germline V gene lookup returns CDR1 GTSNPN and CDR2 SVGIG (reference sequence). CDR3 length equals 18 residues. The CDR3 DNA is TGTGCCTGGAGTCAGGACAGCCCAGATAACTCTGGGGCCAACGTCCTGACTTTC. Translated: CAWSQDSPDNSGANVLTF.

The V gene is TRBV25-1, the J gene TRBJ1-1; D is undetermined. CDR3 size: 13 residues. CDR1 is MGHDK and CDR2 is SYGVNS in the germline V gene. The ends were cut back, 3 bases at V and 0 bases at J, with 5 bases in the middle. The CDR3 is CASSDRMNTEAFF. DNA for the CDR3: TGTGCCAGCAGTGATCGTATGAACACTGAAGCTTTCTTT.

This clone was seen only a few times. The chain carries TRBV9 and TRBJ2-7, with D perhaps TRBD2 (5 bases). Per the germline V gene, CDR1 is SGDLS and CDR2 is YYNGEE. CDR3 length: 14 amino acids. V was trimmed by 4 bases and J by 1 base, leaving 12 bases between them. Here the CDR3 reads CASSTGKGSYEQYF. The DNA of the CDR3 is TGTGCCAGCAGCACCGGGAAGGGATCCTACGAGCAGTACTTC.

This clone was counted between two and nine times. The chain employs TRBV7-6 and TRBJ2-1, with D perhaps TRBD2 (5 bases). Germline V gene lookup returns CDR1 SGHVS and CDR2 FNYEAQ. The CDR3 is made up of 13 amino acids. The germline V and J ends were trimmed by 3 bases and 7 bases, with 10 bases remaining between them. The CDR3, as DNA: TGTGCCAGCAGCTTGGCTAGCCAGAATGAGCAGTTCTTC. Amino acids: CASSLASQNEQFF.

The chain links TRBV28 to TRBJ2-7; D is unclear. The CDR3 consists of 12 residues. The V end was cut by 2 bases, the J end by 6 bases, with 8 bases between. The germline gives CDR1 MDHEN, CDR2 SYDVKM. The CDR3 coding sequence is TGTGCCAGCAGTTTACGAGGAGCCGAGCAGTACTTC. This codes for CASSLRGAEQYF.

This clone came up a few times. The gene calls are TRBV25-1 and TRBJ2-1; possible D gene TRBD2, 5 bases. V was cut by 5 bases and J by 10 bases, with 15 bases left in between. The CDR3 has 13 amino acids. The germline V gene encodes CDR1 MGHDK and CDR2 SYGVNS. CDR3: CASSPRGREEQFF. DNA for the CDR3: TGTGCCAGCAGTCCCCGGGGTAGGGAAGAGCAGTTCTTC.

There are a few counts of this clone. The J gene is TRBJ2-1, the V gene TRBV7-2, with 12 nucleotides matching TRBD2. This CDR3 contains 16 residues. The germline CDR1 and CDR2 sequences are SGHTA and FQGNSA. V lost 3 bases, J lost 8 bases, and 8 bases stayed unmatched. CDR3 sequence: CASSFRLAGEGDEQFF. CDR3 bases: TGTGCCAGCAGCTTTAGACTAGCGGGAGAGGGAGATGAGCAGTTCTTC.

The chain carries TRBV9 and TRBJ2-3, with 7 nucleotides matching TRBD2. The CDR3 is 15 residues long. Trimming cost V 4 bases and J 10 bases; bases outside gene matches: 15. Germline values: CDR1 SGDLS, CDR2 YYNGEE. CDR3 region: CASSLTSGTKGPQYF. In nucleotides, the CDR3 is TGTGCCAGCAGCCTTACGTCCGGGACTAAGGGGCCGCAGTATTTT.

The sample holds a few counts of this clone. The V gene is TRBV7-9, the J gene TRBJ2-5, with a possible D match to TRBD1 (6 bases). The CDR3 consists of 16 residues. The germline V gene encodes CDR1 SEHNR and CDR2 FQNEAQ (reference sequence). Between the trimmed V and J ends, which lost 0 bases and 1 base, there was a span of 12 bases. CDR3 DNA: TGTGCCAGCAGCTTAGCGTCAGGGGCTTCCCAAGAGACCCAGTACTTC. Protein sequence: CASSLASGASQETQYF.

This clone occurred a few times. The chain combines TRBV4-3 with TRBJ1-3; TRBD1 matches 10 bases. V gave up 3 bases and J gave up 3 bases; unmatched junction bases: 5. This CDR3 is built from 16 residues. Per the germline V gene, CDR1 is LGHNA and CDR2 is YSLEER. CDR3 coding DNA: TGCGCCAGCAGCCAGAGGACAGGGGGACGTGGAAACACCATATATTTT. Its translation: CASSQRTGGRGNTIYF.

This rearrangement joins TRBV6-5 to TRBJ2-3; D is perhaps TRBD2 (5 bases). V lost 0 bases to trimming and J lost 1 base, with 8 bases between them. The V gene's germline CDR1 is MNHEY and CDR2 SVGAGI. The CDR3 extends over 15 amino acids. CDR3 DNA sequence: TGTGCCAGCAGTTACTCCCCCGGGGGCACAGATACGCAGTATTTT. Translation: CASSYSPGGTDTQYF.

The gene calls are TRBV4-2 and TRBJ2-5; TRBD1 might be the D (5 bases). Looked up from germline, CDR1 is LGHNA and CDR2 is YNFKEQ. The V end lost 4 bases, the J end lost 1 base, and 13 bases lay between the germline ends. The CDR3 spans 15 residues. The CDR3 sequence: CASSPRRGPQETQYF. The DNA of the CDR3 is TGTGCCAGCAGCCCAAGAAGGGGTCCCCAAGAGACCCAGTACTTC.

This clone was seen a few times. The chain couples TRBV9 to TRBJ1-5; 10 bases match TRBD1. After removal of 7 bases from V and 6 bases from J, the junction contained 10 bases not matched to a gene. Germline values: CDR1 SGDLS, CDR2 YYNGEE. The CDR3 runs 15 residues. The CDR3 DNA reads as TGTGCCAGCGCCAGAGGACAGGGGGATGGTCAGCCCCAGCATTTT. Protein: CASARGQGDGQPQHF.

This clone showed up just a few times. CDR3 coding DNA: TGTGCCAGCAGCTTAACAGGGCAGGGGAACACTGAAGCTTTCTTT. It encodes CASSLTGQGNTEAFF. The chain uses TRBV7-3 and TRBJ1-1, with TRBD1 as a possible D gene (5 bases). Germline-derived CDR1 and CDR2 are SGHTA and FQGTGA. This CDR3 region has 15 residues. Trimming took 0 bases from V and 1 from J, leaving 9 bases between them. Complete variable domain (other parts from reference TRBV7-3 and TRBJ1-1): GAGVSQTPSNKVTEKGKYVELRCDPISGHTALYWYRQSLGQGPEFLIYFQGTGAADDSGLPNDRFFAVRPEGSVSTLKIQRTERGDSAVYLCASSLTGQGNTEAFFGQGTRLTVV.

There are a few counts of this clone. The rearrangement uses TRBV18 and TRBJ1-2; 7 bases match TRBD1. From germline, CDR1 is KGHSH and CDR2 LQKENI. This CDR3 is 12 amino acids long. Trimming cost V 3 bases and J 6 bases; bases outside gene matches: 1. CDR3 loop: CASSPDRDGYTF. The CDR3 DNA is TGTGCCAGCTCACCCGACAGGGATGGCTACACCTTC.

This clone has only a few counts. The chain has TRBV6-1 and TRBJ1-2, with unresolved D. V shed 10 bases and J shed 1 base, with 10 bases lying between them. Germline CDR1 is MNHNS and CDR2 is SASEGT. The CDR3 loop spans 12 amino acids. The CDR3 sequence: CAISSLNYGYTF. The CDR3 bases are TGTGCCATCAGCAGTCTTAACTATGGCTACACCTTC.

This chain connects TRBV30 to TRBJ1-1; TRBD1 is a possible D gene (5 bases). V lost 5 bases, J lost 0 bases, and 7 bases lay in between. CDR3 length: 12 amino acids. Germline lookup yields CDR1 GTSNPN and CDR2 SVGIG (reference sequence). The CDR3 region has the DNA TGTGCCTGGGACAGAATGAACACTGAAGCTTTCTTT. Its protein is CAWDRMNTEAFF.

This clone came up a few times. The V gene is TRBV6-5, the J gene TRBJ2-1; the D gene is possibly TRBD2 (5 bases). Trimming took off 8 bases at V and 0 bases at J, with 14 bases between the two ends. The CDR3 runs to 15 residues. CDR1 MNHEY and CDR2 SVGAGI come from the germline V gene. CDR3 residues: CASVPSGSSYNEQFF. In DNA form, the CDR3 reads TGTGCCAGCGTTCCCAGCGGTAGCTCCTACAATGAGCAGTTCTTC.

The V call is TRBV30, the J call TRBJ1-2; 9 bases align to TRBD1. V shed 7 bases and J 8 bases; nucleotides not matched to a gene: 11. The germline CDR1 and CDR2 sequences are GTSNPN and SVGIG (reference sequence). This CDR3 has 13 amino acids. CDR3 region: CASIQGAVRGYTF. The CDR3 DNA is TGTGCCTCCATACAGGGGGCGGTTCGAGGCTACACCTTC.

The V and J genes are TRBV7-2 and TRBJ2-1, with 9 bases aligning to TRBD1. V trimming: 7 bases; J trimming: 5 bases; junction bases outside the gene matches: 6. Germline CDR1 reads SGHTA; CDR2 reads FQGNSA. CDR3 length equals 14 residues. The chain's CDR3 is CASTLTGGNNEQFF. The CDR3 DNA is TGTGCCAGCACCTTGACAGGGGGAAACAATGAGCAGTTCTTC.

A few counts support this clone. The chain is built from TRBV18 and TRBJ1-1, with 7 bases aligning to TRBD1. CDR1 is KGHSH, CDR2 LQKENI, per germline. Losses at the gene ends were 1 base for V and 5 bases for J; bases not matched to a gene: 1. CDR3 length: 13 residues. The CDR3 coding sequence is TGTGCCAGCTCACCACTGGGACAGACTGAAGCTTTCTTT. Translating gives CASSPLGQTEAFF.

This chain links TRBV9 with TRBJ2-7; D is possibly TRBD1 (6 bases). Germline CDR1 reads SGDLS; CDR2 reads YYNGEE. This CDR3 comprises 14 residues. Deletions cut 2 bases from V and 0 bases from J, with 9 bases between. The CDR3 DNA reads TGTGCCAGCAGCGTGGACAGTAGCTCCTACGAGCAGTACTTC. Its translation: CASSVDSSSYEQYF.

This clone was observed a few times. This rearrangement joins TRBV28 to TRBJ1-5, with D uncertain. The germline V and J ends were trimmed by 4 bases and 6 bases, with 7 bases remaining between them. The CDR3 sequence is 12 residues long. Per the germline V gene, CDR1 is MDHEN and CDR2 is SYDVKM. CDR3 sequence: CASSSLPQPQHF. CDR3 bases: TGTGCCAGCAGTTCGCTACCTCAGCCCCAGCATTTT.

This clone was recorded a few times. The CDR3 reads CASSPRQRGLDTQYF. CDR3 coding DNA: TGTGCCAGCTCACCTCGGCAACGGGGACTAGATACGCAGTATTTT. This rearrangement joins TRBV18 to TRBJ2-3; perhaps TRBD2 as D (6 bases). The CDR3 totals 15 residues. The V end was cut by 3 bases, the J end by 5 bases, with 15 bases between. In germline, CDR1 is KGHSH, CDR2 LQKENI.

In this sample, this clone turned up a few times. The chain combines TRBV7-9 with TRBJ2-5, with D perhaps matching TRBD1 (5 bases). Germline V gene sequence: CDR1 SEHNR, CDR2 FQNEAQ (reference sequence). The CDR3 consists of 14 residues. Trimming shortened V by 5 bases and J by 3 bases, and 13 bases separated the two germline ends. The CDR3 reads CASSSGAAEETQYF. Written as DNA, the CDR3 is TGTGCCAGCAGCAGTGGGGCGGCAGAAGAGACCCAGTACTTC.